What follows is one T cell receptor (beta chain) and its context. Its antigen target is currently unknown. One end of the junction varies from germline; a read error may be responsible. CDR1 and CDR2, looked up from the germline V gene, are MRHNA and SNTAGT. The CDR3 covers 13 residues, taking in both the cysteine and the phenylalanine. Only the CDR3 portion is preserved as DNA: 39 bases, with reading frame beginning at the first base. The data stem from a study of shared clonotypes between healthy human individuals (dated by TCRdb to about 2020). Looking at the study overall: The cohort included a few men and a couple of women between 18 and 49 years of age. Different laboratories and diverse techniques were used to prepare libraries and sequence TCR repertoires, to increase sequencing depth and limit assay-specific biases. Blood TCR repertoires of five healthy adults were deeply sequenced to estimate repertoire size and the extent of clonotype sharing between individuals. Each donor's leukapheresis produced roughly between roughly 0.85 and 9.5 billion PBMCs. General findings and caveats noted by the study authors: Only blood was sampled, and tissue TCR repertoires likely differ from those in blood. The small number of donors limited the genetic and exposure-history diversity represented. Pairwise subsampling led to the expectation that sequencing depth would affect the degree of clonotype sharing among donors.

Using the deep immunoSEQ assay, multiplex PCR amplified TCR CDR3 regions from genomic DNA. Extracted genomic DNA from each cell subset was spread evenly across all wells of several immunoSEQ 96-well plates, with each plate serving as a replicate. For unsorted PBMC, each replicate PCR was loaded with about 280 ng genomic DNA, equivalent to 25,000 to 35,000 T cell genomes. Ten immunoSEQ deep assay plates were used to sequence unsorted PBMC genomic DNA. The purified libraries were quantified using a Qubit 3.0 fluorometer, sized with a Bioanalyzer 2100, and then quantified again using the KAPA Library Quantification kit. Every immunoSEQ 96-well plate was sequenced on a dedicated single-read 150-cycle Illumina NextSeq 550 flow cell. The authors processed their data as follows. Because the immunoSEQ output included only junctional sequences and no quality scores, the filtering could not be the same as the filtering used for full-length reads. Sequences were annotated with PyIR, a Python wrapper for IgBLAST v1.9, and V/J genes and CDR3 were assigned using IMGT germline references. Reads were removed for weak V/J assignments (E-value above 1e-6), missing CDR3, stop codons, out-of-frame junctions, or ambiguous translated residues. V3J clonotypes were defined as sequences sharing the same inferred V gene, J gene, and CDR3 amino acid sequence. Percentage overlap between repertoires was computed as shared unique clonotypes divided by the size of the smaller repertoire. RTK rarefaction, the Chao1 estimator, and Recon v2.1 estimates of unobserved clonotypes were used to assess repertoire richness. Here the immuneACCESS table is served through TCRdb, limited to in-frame sequences with V and J called. Missing clones are a known gap in these copies; in checked studies unresolved V genes cover under half, and the rest lacks a known reason. V, J and clone size were drawn from that table, and D and trimming were deduced from the DNA. Recorded for this sample are 450,000 to 500,000 clones; 65% to 80% of them occurred a single time. The ten largest clonotypes hold around 12% of the sample.

The donors were healthy, HIV-negative adults with no recently reported acute infections or vaccinations. Every donor was a Caucasian adult living in Nashville, Tennessee, USA. In the unsorted samples, some 100 million PBMCs were counted, and genomic DNA was extracted using the QIAamp DNA Blood Mini kit. Blood was collected by leukapheresis, and PBMCs were isolated by Ficoll-Histopaque density gradient centrifugation and then cryopreserved in liquid nitrogen vapor phase. The chain was built from TRBV6-4 and TRBJ2-2; D gene: possibly TRBD2, on 5 matching bases. The receptor was isolated from a middle-aged woman in good health. Some clones in this sample may be carry-over from other donors' samples. The source material was PBMCs. The encoded CDR3 is CASRDLGTGELFF. The DNA is as follows: TGTGCCAGCAGGGACTTAGGCACCGGGGAGCTGTTTTTT.